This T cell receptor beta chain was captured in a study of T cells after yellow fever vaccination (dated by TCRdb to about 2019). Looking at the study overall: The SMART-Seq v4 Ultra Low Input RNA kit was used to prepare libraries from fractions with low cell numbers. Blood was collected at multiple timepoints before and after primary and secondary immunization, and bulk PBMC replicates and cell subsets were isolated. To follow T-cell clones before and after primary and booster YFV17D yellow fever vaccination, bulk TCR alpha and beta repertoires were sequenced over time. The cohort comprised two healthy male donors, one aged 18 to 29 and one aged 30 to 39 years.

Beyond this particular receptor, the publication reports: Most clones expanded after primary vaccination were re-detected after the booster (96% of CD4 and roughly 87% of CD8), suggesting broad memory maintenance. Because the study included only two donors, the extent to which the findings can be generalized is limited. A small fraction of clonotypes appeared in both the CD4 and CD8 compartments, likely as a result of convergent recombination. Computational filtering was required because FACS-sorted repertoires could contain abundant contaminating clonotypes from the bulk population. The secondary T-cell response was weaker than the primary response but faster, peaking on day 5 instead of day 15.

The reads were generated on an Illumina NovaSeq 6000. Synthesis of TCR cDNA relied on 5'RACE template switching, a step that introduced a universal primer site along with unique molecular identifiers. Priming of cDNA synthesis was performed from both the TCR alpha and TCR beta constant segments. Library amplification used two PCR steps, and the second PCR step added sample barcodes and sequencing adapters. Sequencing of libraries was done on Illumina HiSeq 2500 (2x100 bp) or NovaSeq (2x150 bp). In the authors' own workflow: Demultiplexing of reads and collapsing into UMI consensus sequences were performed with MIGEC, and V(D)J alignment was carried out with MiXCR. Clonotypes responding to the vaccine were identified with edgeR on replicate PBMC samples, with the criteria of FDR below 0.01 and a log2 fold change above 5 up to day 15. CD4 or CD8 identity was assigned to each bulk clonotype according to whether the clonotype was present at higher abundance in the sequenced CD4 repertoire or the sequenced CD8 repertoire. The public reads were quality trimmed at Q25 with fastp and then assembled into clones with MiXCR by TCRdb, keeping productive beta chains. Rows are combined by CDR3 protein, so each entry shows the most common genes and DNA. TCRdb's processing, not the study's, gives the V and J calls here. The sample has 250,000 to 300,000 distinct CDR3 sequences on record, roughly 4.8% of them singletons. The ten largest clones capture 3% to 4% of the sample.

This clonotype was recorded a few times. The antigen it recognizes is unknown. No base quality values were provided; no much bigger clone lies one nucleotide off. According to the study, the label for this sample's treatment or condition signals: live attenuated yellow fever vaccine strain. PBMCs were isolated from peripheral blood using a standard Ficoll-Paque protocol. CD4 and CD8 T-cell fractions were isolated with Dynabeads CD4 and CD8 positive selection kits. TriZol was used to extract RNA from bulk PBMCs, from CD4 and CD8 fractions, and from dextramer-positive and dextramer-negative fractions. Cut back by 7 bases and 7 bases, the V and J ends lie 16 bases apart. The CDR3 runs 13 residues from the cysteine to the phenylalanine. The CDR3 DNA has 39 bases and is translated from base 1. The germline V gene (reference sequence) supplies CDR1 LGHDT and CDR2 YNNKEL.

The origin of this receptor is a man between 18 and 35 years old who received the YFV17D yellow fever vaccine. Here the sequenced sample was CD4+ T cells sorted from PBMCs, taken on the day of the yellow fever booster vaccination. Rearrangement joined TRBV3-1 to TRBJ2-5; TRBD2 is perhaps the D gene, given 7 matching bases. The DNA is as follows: TGTGCCAGCAACGGGGGGCTTCGAGGGACCCAGTACTTC. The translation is CASNGGLRGTQYF.